The 23 T cell receptor beta chains below all came from one sample that was sequenced in a study of tumour-infiltrating T cells in Burkitt lymphoma. The table came from immunoSEQ multiplex PCR; TCRdb's copy has only in-frame clones and leaves some out. The sample holds 7,500 to 8,500 clones; around 70% are singletons and the top ten take 35% to 50%. Sequencing was carried out using tumor tissue. These receptors came from a human donor with diffuse large B-cell lymphoma.

This clone was counted between two and nine times. The J gene is TRBJ1-2, the V gene TRBV7-9; D remains ambiguous. Trimming cost V 2 bases and J 8 bases, with 12 bases left between them. The CDR3 sequence is 13 residues long. Looked up from germline, CDR1 is SEHNR and CDR2 is FQNEAQ (reference sequence). CDR3 residues: CASSLSWVGGYTF. The CDR3 bases are TGTGCCAGCAGCTTATCTTGGGTAGGCGGCTACACCTTC.

V is TRBV18 and J is TRBJ1-1, with 9 bases that match TRBD1. Germline CDR1 reads KGHSH; CDR2 reads LQKENI. The CDR3 is 14 residues long. V was pared by 5 bases and J by 6 bases, with 7 bases of the junction left unmatched. The CDR3 spells CASSWDRAWAEAFF. The CDR3 nucleotides read TGTGCCAGCTCATGGGACAGGGCGTGGGCTGAAGCTTTCTTT. The full variable domain, with the rest looked up from reference TRBV18 and TRBJ1-1, is NAGVMQNPRHLVRRRGQEARLRCSPMKGHSHVYWYRQLPEEGLKFMVYLQKENIIDESGMPKERFSAEFPKEGPSILRIQQVVRGDSAAYFCASSWDRAWAEAFFGQGTRLTVV.

V is TRBV9 and J is TRBJ1-2, with D maybe TRBD1 (6 bases). The germline V gene has CDR1 SGDLS and CDR2 YYNGEE. CDR3 size: 15 residues. Deletions cut 3 bases from V and 8 bases from J, with 20 bases between. CDR3 sequence (DNA): TGTGCCAGCAGCGAGACCTCGAACAGGGCTCGAGGCTACACCTTC. This encodes CASSETSNRARGYTF. The variable domain in full, completed from reference TRBV9 and TRBJ1-2, reads DSGVTQTPKHLITATGQRVTLRCSPRSGDLSVYWYQQSLDQGLQFLIQYYNGEERAKGNILERFSAQQFPDLHSELNLSSLELGDSALYFCASSETSNRARGYTFGSGTRLTVV.

The chain uses TRBV27 and TRBJ1-6; 7 nucleotides line up with TRBD1. Trimming took 7 bases from V and 8 from J; bases not matched to a gene: 5. This CDR3 is built from 13 residues. The germline CDR1 and CDR2 sequences are MNHEY and SMNVEV (reference sequence). This CDR3 reads CASTLGTDSPLHF. In DNA, the CDR3 is TGTGCCAGCACCCTAGGGACAGATTCACCCCTCCACTTT.

The rearrangement joins TRBV6-5 to TRBJ1-2; D perhaps matches TRBD1 (5 bases). The CDR3 has 14 amino acids. The germline V and J ends were trimmed by 2 bases and 6 bases, with 13 bases remaining between them. CDR1 is MNHEY, CDR2 SVGAGI, per germline. The CDR3 protein is CASSYPTGGDGYTF. CDR3 nucleotides: TGTGCCAGCAGTTACCCGACCGGGGGGGATGGCTACACCTTC.

This chain joins TRBV11-2 and TRBJ2-3; 7 bases line up with TRBD2. Per the germline V gene, CDR1 is SGHAT and CDR2 is FQNNGV. The length of the CDR3 is 16 residues. V shed 4 bases and J 1 base; nucleotides not matched to a gene: 8. As DNA, the CDR3 is TGTGCCAGCAGCTCCCGACTAGCAATAGGCACAGATACGCAGTATTTT. It is translated as CASSSRLAIGTDTQYF.

The rearrangement joins TRBV6-5 to TRBJ2-5, with D unresolved. The CDR3 covers 16 residues. Trimming left V 2 bases short and J 1 base short, with 14 bases between. Looked up from germline, CDR1 is MNHEY and CDR2 is SVGAGI. CDR3 protein: CASSYTLGPSQETQYF. The CDR3 coding sequence is TGTGCCAGCAGTTACACTTTAGGCCCGTCCCAAGAGACCCAGTACTTC.

The chain uses TRBV5-1 and TRBJ1-3; no clear D gene. The germline gives CDR1 SGHRS, CDR2 YFSETQ. Trimming took off 2 bases at V and 2 bases at J, with 5 bases between the two ends. The CDR3 is made up of 13 amino acids. The CDR3 nucleotides are TGCGCCAGCAGCTTCTCGACTGGAAACACCATATATTTT. Translated: CASSFSTGNTIYF.

This clone was counted a single time. V and J are TRBV9 and TRBJ2-7; TRBD1 agrees at 11 bases. CDR3 length equals 16 residues. Germline assignment: CDR1 SGDLS and CDR2 YYNGEE. Losses at the gene ends were 3 bases for V and 4 bases for J; bases not matched to a gene: 9. Here the CDR3 DNA reads TGTGCCAGCAGCGGACCTCGGACAGGGGGCAGTTACGAGCAGTACTTC. Its protein is CASSGPRTGGSYEQYF.

The chain recombines TRBV5-1 with TRBJ2-3, with a possible D match to TRBD2 (5 bases). Germline V gene sequence: CDR1 SGHRS, CDR2 YFSETQ. Trimming pared 4 bases from V and 0 bases from J, leaving 12 bases between. The CDR3 spans 15 residues. DNA for the CDR3: TGCGCCAGCAGCCCGAGCGGTGTTAGCACAGATACGCAGTATTTT. Amino acids: CASSPSGVSTDTQYF.

About this clone itself: Different DNA sequences within this sample yield the same CDR3. The gene calls are TRBV4-3 and TRBJ1-2; possibly TRBD1 for D (5 bases). Germline V CDR1 and CDR2: LGHNA, YSLEER. The CDR3 spans 14 residues. V shed 1 base and J shed 3 bases, with 9 bases lying between them. Here the CDR3 DNA reads TGCGCCAGCAGCCAAGCAGACAGTCACTATGGCTACACCTTC. It yields the protein CASSQADSHYGYTF.

This clone was seen only once. The chain employs TRBV4-3 and TRBJ2-5; 7 nucleotides agree with TRBD2. This CDR3 contains 16 residues. Germline V gene data show CDR1 as LGHNA and CDR2 as YSLEER. The J segment lost 5 bases and the V segment lost 0 bases, leaving 9 bases of the junction unmatched. CDR3 sequence: CASSQDVQREGETQYF. The CDR3 bases are TGCGCCAGCAGCCAAGATGTTCAGAGGGAGGGCGAGACCCAGTACTTC.

This chain uses TRBV5-1 with TRBJ2-3, with 13 bases identical to TRBD2. J was trimmed by 0 bases and V by 3 bases; bases with no gene match: 7. The CDR3 sequence is 18 residues long. Germline V gene sequence: CDR1 SGHRS, CDR2 YFSETQ. The CDR3 region has the DNA TGCGCCAGCAGCTCCGGACTAGCGGGGGAAAGAAGCACAGATACGCAGTATTTT. This translates into CASSSGLAGERSTDTQYF.

This chain connects TRBV19 to TRBJ2-7; possibly TRBD1 for D (5 bases). The CDR3 is 11 amino acids. V gave up 6 bases and J gave up 10 bases, with 13 bases separating them. Germline V gene sequence: CDR1 LNHDA, CDR2 SQIVND (reference sequence). The CDR3 is CASSTTGRQYF. DNA of the CDR3: TGTGCCAGTAGCACTACAGGCCGCCAGTACTTC.

This clone appeared a single time. The chain links TRBV5-1 to TRBJ1-3; D gene ambiguous. This CDR3 is built from 14 residues. Germline V lookup: CDR1 SGHRS, CDR2 YFSETQ. Trimming removed 4 bases from V and 1 base from J, with 9 bases in between. CDR3 sequence reads: CASSVQSSGNTIYF. DNA for the CDR3: TGCGCCAGCAGCGTACAGAGTTCTGGAAACACCATATATTTT.

The J gene is TRBJ2-5, the V gene TRBV6-6, with D perhaps TRBD2 (6 bases). The ends were cut back, 6 bases at V and 5 bases at J, with 16 bases in the middle. This CDR3 comprises 14 residues. CDR1 is MNHNY, CDR2 SVGAGI, per germline (reference sequence). The chain's CDR3 is CASSPGTRGETQYF. DNA for the CDR3: TGTGCCAGCAGCCCCGGGACGCGGGGCGAGACCCAGTACTTC.

V is TRBV29-1 and J is TRBJ1-2, with no clear D. Germline-derived CDR1 and CDR2 are SQVTM and ANQGSEA. CDR3 size: 12 residues. Trimming removed 7 bases at V and 5 bases at J, with 14 bases between. The CDR3 DNA is TGCAGCGCCTTTATCCCGTTATATGGCTACACCTTC. It is translated as CSAFIPLYGYTF.

CDR3 residues: CTTPRGHRGPTEAFF. DNA for the CDR3: TGCACCACCCCCCGGGGACACAGGGGGCCCACTGAAGCTTTCTTT. The chain uses TRBV1 and TRBJ1-1; the table's D call TRBD1 went unverified against the DNA. TRBV1 is a known pseudogene. The CDR3 has 15 residues.

The CDR3 region is CASSVSGGRTGELFF. The CDR3 bases are TGTGCCAGCAGCGTGTCAGGGGGTCGTACCGGGGAGCTGTTTTTT. The chain has TRBV9 and TRBJ2-2; TRBD1 matches at 7 bases. Trimming cost V 2 bases and J 5 bases; bases outside gene matches: 6. CDR1 and CDR2 (germline): SGDLS, YYNGEE. There are 15 residues in the CDR3.

This clone was found once. The chain recombines TRBV6-5 with TRBJ1-4; the D gene is possibly TRBD1 (5 bases). Per germline, CDR1 MNHEY and CDR2 SVGAGI. The length of the CDR3 is 12 residues. The V and J ends lost 4 bases and 10 bases respectively, with 10 bases between them. In DNA form, the CDR3 reads TGTGCCAGCAGTTCGGGGCTGGGAAAACTGTTTTTT. Its protein product is CASSSGLGKLFF.

Only one count was recorded for this clone. The V call is TRBV19, the J call TRBJ1-1; D may be TRBD1 (5 bases). Between the trimmed V and J ends, which lost 7 bases and 4 bases, there was a span of 19 bases. Germline V CDR1 and CDR2: LNHDA, SQIVND (reference sequence). There are 15 residues in the CDR3. The CDR3 region has the DNA TGTGCCAGTACCACCGGGGCTATCCGGGGCACTGAAGCTTTCTTT. It translates to CASTTGAIRGTEAFF.

This rearrangement joins TRBV29-1 to TRBJ1-2; TRBD1 matches at 10 bases. This CDR3 contains 12 residues. The germline V gene has CDR1 SQVTM and CDR2 ANQGSEA. The junction had 0 bases not matched to a gene; V was cut back by 1 base and J by 7 bases. In nucleotides, the CDR3 is TGCAGCGTTGAAGGGACAGGGGGTGGCTACACCTTC. This translates into CSVEGTGGGYTF.

A word on this clone: Other DNA sequences in this specimen translate into the identical CDR3. The chain joins TRBV19 to TRBJ1-1; no reliable D call. Germline V lookup: CDR1 LNHDA, CDR2 SQIVND (reference sequence). This CDR3 region has 13 residues. With 5 bases removed from V and 0 bases from J, the gap between germline ends came to 7 bases. DNA of the CDR3: TGTGCCAGTAGTCGAGGTCTGAACACTGAAGCTTTCTTT. This codes for CASSRGLNTEAFF.